This entry describes one TCR beta chain. The sample originates from a study of T cell responses to AZD1222 COVID-19 vaccine. Here immunoSEQ multiplex PCR was the method, and the copy in TCRdb shows in-frame clones only, minus some. The table has under 200,000 clones, around 87% seen once. The V gene lost 4 bases and the J gene lost 3 bases, with 17 bases spanning the gap. CDR1 and CDR2 (germline): SGDLS, YYNGEE. The CDR3 spans 15 residues. The specimen comprised peripheral blood, sampled on day 0 of MenACWY control vaccination. The chain is built from TRBV9 and TRBJ2-7, with a possible D match to TRBD1 (9 bases). The clonotype comes from an adult in good health. The CDR3 loop is CASSRGRTGVYEQYF. DNA of the CDR3: TGTGCCAGCAGCCGCGGGAGGACAGGGGTCTACGAGCAGTACTTC.